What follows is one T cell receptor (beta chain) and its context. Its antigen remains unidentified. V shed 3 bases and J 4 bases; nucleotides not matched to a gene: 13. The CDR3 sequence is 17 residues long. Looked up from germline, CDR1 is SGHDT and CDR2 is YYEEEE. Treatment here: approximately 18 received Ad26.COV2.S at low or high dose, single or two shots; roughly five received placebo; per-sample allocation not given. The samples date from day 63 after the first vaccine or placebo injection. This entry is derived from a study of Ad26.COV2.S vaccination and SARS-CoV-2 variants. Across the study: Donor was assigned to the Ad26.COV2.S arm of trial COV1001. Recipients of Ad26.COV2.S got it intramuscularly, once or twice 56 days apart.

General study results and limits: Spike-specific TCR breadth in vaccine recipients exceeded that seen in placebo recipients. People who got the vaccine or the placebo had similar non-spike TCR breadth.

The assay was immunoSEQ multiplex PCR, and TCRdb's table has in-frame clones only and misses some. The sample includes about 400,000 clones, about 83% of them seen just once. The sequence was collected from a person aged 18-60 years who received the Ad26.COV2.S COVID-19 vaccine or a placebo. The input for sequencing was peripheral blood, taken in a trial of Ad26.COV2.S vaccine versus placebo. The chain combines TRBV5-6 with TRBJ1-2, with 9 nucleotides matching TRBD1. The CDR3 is CASSSLTGGRGFYGYTF. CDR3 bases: TGTGCCAGCAGCTCCCTGACAGGGGGTCGGGGGTTCTATGGCTACACCTTC.